This T cell receptor beta chain emerged from a study of shared clonotypes between healthy human individuals. Each subset's genomic DNA was shared equally among a number of immunoSEQ plates. Assay used: immunoSEQ multiplex PCR; TCRdb lists only in-frame clones, some missing. The data show about 460,000 clones, around 77% seen once. Healthy adults negative for HIV, lacking recent acute infections or vaccinations, served as donors. The CDR3 totals 14 residues. CDR1 is SGHAT and CDR2 is FQNNGV in the germline V gene. V lost 5 bases and J 2 bases, leaving 13 bases between the germline ends. The TCR comes from a middle-aged woman in good health. Some clones in this sample may be carry-over from other donors' samples. What was sequenced was PBMCs. The chain carries TRBV11-2 and TRBJ2-7, with no clear D. The CDR3 coding sequence is TGTGCCAGCAGCCCGGTATATCGCCCCTACGAGCAGTACTTC. Amino acid sequence: CASSPVYRPYEQYF.